Described below is a single TCR beta chain sequence and its context. One base away lies a much larger clone, so this may be a sequencing read error. Libraries of bulk TCR were made by previously described methods (with listed TCR primers). Each CDR3 protein gets one entry after TCRdb re-called the PCR reads with MiXCR. The sample carries about 97,000 distinct CDR3 sequences, 24% recorded once. The entry originates in a study of molecular identifiers for immune sequencing clone quantification. Sorted naive CD8 T cells, about 20,000 to 1,100,000, were sequenced from 10%, 30% or 50% RNA. Naive CD8 T cells were picked out by sorting for CD8+CD4-CCR7+CD45RA+. The specimen was naive CD8+ T cells from blood, with Jurkat cell RNA spiked in. The sample's subset: FACS-sorted CD8+CD4-CCR7+CD45RA+ naive T cells. The origin of this receptor is a human donor in good health. Some libraries in this study had Jurkat cell RNA spiked in.

CDR3 sequence reads: CASRQDGITTGELFF. The CDR3, as DNA: TGCGCCAGCAGGCAAGATGGGATAACGACCGGGGAGCTGTTTTTT. The V call is TRBV4-1, the J call TRBJ2-2; D not certain. CDR1 is MGHRA and CDR2 is YSYEKL in the germline V gene. The CDR3 runs 15 residues.